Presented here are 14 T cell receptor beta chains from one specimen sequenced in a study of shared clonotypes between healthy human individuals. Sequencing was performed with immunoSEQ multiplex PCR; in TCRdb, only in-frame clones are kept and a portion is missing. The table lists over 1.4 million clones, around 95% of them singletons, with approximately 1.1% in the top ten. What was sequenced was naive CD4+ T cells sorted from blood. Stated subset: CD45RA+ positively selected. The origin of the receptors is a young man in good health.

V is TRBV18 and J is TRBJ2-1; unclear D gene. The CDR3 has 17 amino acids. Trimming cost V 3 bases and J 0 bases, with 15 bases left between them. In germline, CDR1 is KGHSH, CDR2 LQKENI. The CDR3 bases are TGTGCCAGCTCACCCAAACCGGGCAGGAGCTCCTACAATGAGCAGTTCTTC. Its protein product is CASSPKPGRSSYNEQFF. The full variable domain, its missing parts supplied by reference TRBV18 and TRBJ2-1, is NAGVMQNPRHLVRRRGQEARLRCSPMKGHSHVYWYRQLPEEGLKFMVYLQKENIIDESGMPKERFSAEFPKEGPSILRIQQVVRGDSAAYFCASSPKPGRSSYNEQFFGPGTRLTVL.

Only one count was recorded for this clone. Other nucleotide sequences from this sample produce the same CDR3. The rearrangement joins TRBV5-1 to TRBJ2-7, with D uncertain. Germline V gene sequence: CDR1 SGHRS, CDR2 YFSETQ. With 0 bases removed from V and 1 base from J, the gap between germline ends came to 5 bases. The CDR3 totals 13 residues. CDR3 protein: CASSLDNSYEQYF. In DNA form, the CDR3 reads TGCGCCAGCAGCTTGGACAATTCCTACGAGCAGTACTTC.

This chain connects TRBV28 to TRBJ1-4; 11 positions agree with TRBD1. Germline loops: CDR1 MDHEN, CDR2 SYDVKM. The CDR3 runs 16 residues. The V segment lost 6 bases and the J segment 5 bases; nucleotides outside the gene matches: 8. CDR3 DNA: TGTGCCAGCAGCCGCCTAGGGACAGGGGGAAATGAAAAACTGTTTTTT. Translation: CASSRLGTGGNEKLFF.

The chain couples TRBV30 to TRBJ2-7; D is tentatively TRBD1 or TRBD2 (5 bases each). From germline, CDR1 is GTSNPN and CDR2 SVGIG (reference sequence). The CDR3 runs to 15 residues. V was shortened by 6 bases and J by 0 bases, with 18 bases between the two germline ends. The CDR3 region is CACPGTGGISYEQYF. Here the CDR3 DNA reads TGTGCCTGCCCGGGAACAGGTGGGATCTCCTACGAGCAGTACTTC.

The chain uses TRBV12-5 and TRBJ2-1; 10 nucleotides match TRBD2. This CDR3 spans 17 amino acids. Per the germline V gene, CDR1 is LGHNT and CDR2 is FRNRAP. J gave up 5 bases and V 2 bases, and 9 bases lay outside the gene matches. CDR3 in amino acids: CASGLFPLAGADNEQFF. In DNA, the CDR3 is TGTGCTAGTGGTTTGTTTCCCCTAGCGGGAGCAGACAATGAGCAGTTCTTC.

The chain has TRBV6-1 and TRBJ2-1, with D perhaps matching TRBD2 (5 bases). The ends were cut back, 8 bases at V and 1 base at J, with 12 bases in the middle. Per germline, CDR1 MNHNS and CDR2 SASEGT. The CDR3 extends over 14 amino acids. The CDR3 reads CASVPGWSYNEQFF. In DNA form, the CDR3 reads TGTGCCAGCGTCCCGGGATGGTCCTACAATGAGCAGTTCTTC.

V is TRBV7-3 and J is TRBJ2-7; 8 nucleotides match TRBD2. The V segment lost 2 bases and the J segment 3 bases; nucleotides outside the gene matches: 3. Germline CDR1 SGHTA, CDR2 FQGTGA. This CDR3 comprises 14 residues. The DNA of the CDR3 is TGTGCCAGCAGCTTAGAGCGGGAGTACTACGAGCAGTACTTC. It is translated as CASSLEREYYEQYF. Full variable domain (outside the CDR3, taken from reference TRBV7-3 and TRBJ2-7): GAGVSQTPSNKVTEKGKYVELRCDPISGHTALYWYRQSLGQGPEFLIYFQGTGAADDSGLPNDRFFAVRPEGSVSTLKIQRTERGDSAVYLCASSLEREYYEQYFGPGTRLTVT.

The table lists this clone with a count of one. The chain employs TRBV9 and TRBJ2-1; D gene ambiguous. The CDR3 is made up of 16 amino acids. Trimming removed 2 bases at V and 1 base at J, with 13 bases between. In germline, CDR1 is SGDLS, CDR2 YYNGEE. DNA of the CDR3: TGTGCCAGCAGCGTCAGGCAACAGAGTTCCTACAATGAGCAGTTCTTC. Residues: CASSVRQQSSYNEQFF.

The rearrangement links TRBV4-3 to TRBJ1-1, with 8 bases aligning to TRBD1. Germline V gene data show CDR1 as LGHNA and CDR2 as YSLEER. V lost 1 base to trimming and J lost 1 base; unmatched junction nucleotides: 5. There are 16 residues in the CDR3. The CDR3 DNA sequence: TGCGCCAGCAGCCAAGGGCCCGGACAGGGGAACACTGAAGCTTTCTTT. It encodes CASSQGPGQGNTEAFF.

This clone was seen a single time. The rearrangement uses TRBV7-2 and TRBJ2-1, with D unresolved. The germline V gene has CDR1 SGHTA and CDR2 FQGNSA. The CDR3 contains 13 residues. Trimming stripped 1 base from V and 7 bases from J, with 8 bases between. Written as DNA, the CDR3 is TGTGCCAGCAGCTTAGATTTCCGGAATGAGCAGTTCTTC. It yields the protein CASSLDFRNEQFF.

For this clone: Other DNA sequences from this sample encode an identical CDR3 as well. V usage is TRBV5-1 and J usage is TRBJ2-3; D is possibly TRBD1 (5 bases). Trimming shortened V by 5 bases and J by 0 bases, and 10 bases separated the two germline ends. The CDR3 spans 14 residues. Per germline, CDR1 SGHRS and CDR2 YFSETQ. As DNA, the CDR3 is TGCGCCAGCAGTTGGGCAGGGAGCACAGATACGCAGTATTTT. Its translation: CASSWAGSTDTQYF.

CDR3 coding DNA: TGTGCCAGCAGAGGGCCCTCCTACATGAACACTGAAGCTTTCTTT. Protein sequence: CASRGPSYMNTEAFF. The gene calls are TRBV2 and TRBJ1-1; D is unresolved. With 6 bases removed from V and 0 bases from J, the gap between germline ends came to 14 bases. The CDR3 has 15 residues. Per germline, CDR1 SNHLY and CDR2 FYNNEI.

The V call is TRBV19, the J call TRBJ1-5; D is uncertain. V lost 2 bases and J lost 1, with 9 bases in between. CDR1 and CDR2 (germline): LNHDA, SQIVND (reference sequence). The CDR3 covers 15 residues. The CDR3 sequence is CASSIRWPSNQPQHF. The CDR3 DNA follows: TGTGCCAGTAGTATAAGATGGCCAAGCAATCAGCCCCAGCATTTT. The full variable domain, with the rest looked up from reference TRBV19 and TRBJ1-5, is DGGITQSPKYLFRKEGQNVTLSCEQNLNHDAMYWYRQDPGQGLRLIYYSQIVNDFQKGDIAEGYSVSREKKESFPLTVTSAQKNPTAFYLCASSIRWPSNQPQHFGDGTRLSIL.

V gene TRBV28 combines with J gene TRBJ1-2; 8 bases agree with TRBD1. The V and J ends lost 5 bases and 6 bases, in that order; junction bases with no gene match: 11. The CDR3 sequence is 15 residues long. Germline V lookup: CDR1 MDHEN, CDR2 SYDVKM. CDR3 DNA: TGTGCCAGCAGTGTGACAGGGGTTCCTGTCGATGGCTACACCTTC. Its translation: CASSVTGVPVDGYTF.